Listed below are T cell receptor beta chains from one sample, sequenced in a study of CD8+CD57+ T cells in acquired aplastic anemia. Using its own MiXCR run on the reads, TCRdb lists one record per CDR3 protein. Found here are hundreds of thousands of distinct CDR3 sequences, approximately 58% of them singletons; the top ten hold around 1.3%. The sequencing sample was made of sorted CD4+, CD8+, or CD8+CD57+ T cells (not recorded which) from PBMCs. All receptors come from a human donor with aplastic anemia. Both conserved end residues are part of each CDR3. A D gene is named only where the DNA matches it firmly. Not every row has a clone size; where given, it reads once, few, many or a size class.

V gene: TRBV10-3; clone size: -; D gene: TRBD2; J gene: TRBJ2-1; CDR3 protein: CAISDGGAGTDTQFF; CDR3 DNA: TGTGCCATCAGTGACGGGGGGGCCGGCACAGATACGCAGTTCTTC
V gene: TRBV5-1; clone size: many; D gene: -; J gene: TRBJ2-6; CDR3 protein: CASSRRPSLPGANVLTF; CDR3 DNA: TGCGCCAGCAGCCGCCGGCCGAGTTTGCCTGGGGCCAACGTCCTGACTTTC
V gene: TRBV19; clone size: -; D gene: -; J gene: TRBJ2-5; CDR3 protein: CASSTSRALGSEQYF; CDR3 DNA: TGTGCCAGTAGTACCTCCCGGGCCCTCGGGTCAGAGCAGTACTTC
V gene: TRBV24-1; clone size: once; D gene: -; J gene: TRBJ2-1; CDR3 protein: CATSDKRDEQFF; CDR3 DNA: TGTGCCACCAGTGACAAGAGGGATGAGCAGTTCTTC
V gene: TRBV7-6; clone size: -; D gene: -; J gene: TRBJ2-5; CDR3 protein: CASSLAPDLGTQYF; CDR3 DNA: TGTGCCAGCAGCTTAGCGCCGGATTTAGGGACCCAGTACTTC
V gene: TRBV12-3/TRBV12-4; clone size: -; D gene: -; J gene: TRBJ1-1; CDR3 protein: CASIVDTEAFF; CDR3 DNA: TGTGCCAGCATTGTGGACACTGAAGCTTTCTTT
V gene: TRBV19; clone size: many; D gene: -; J gene: TRBJ1-2; CDR3 protein: CASSRKSYAITNYGYTF; CDR3 DNA: TGTGCCAGTAGTAGAAAGAGTTACGCTATAACTAACTATGGCTACACCTTC
V gene: TRBV24-1; clone size: -; D gene: TRBD1; J gene: TRBJ1-3; CDR3 protein: CATRDRVDTIYF; CDR3 DNA: TGTGCCACCAGGGACAGGGTGGACACCATATATTTT
V gene: TRBV9; clone size: -; D gene: TRBD1; J gene: TRBJ2-7; CDR3 protein: CASSGWTGEDGQYF; CDR3 DNA: TGTGCTAGCAGCGGATGGACAGGGGAGGACGGGCAGTACTTC
V gene: TRBV10-3; clone size: -; D gene: TRBD1; J gene: TRBJ2-7; CDR3 protein: CAARRQGAEQYF; CDR3 DNA: TGTGCCGCCAGACGACAGGGAGCCGAGCAGTACTTC
V gene: TRBV2; clone size: few; D gene: TRBD1; J gene: TRBJ1-1; CDR3 protein: CARNLRDRGGEAFF; CDR3 DNA: TGTGCCAGAAACCTTAGGGACAGGGGTGGTGAAGCTTTCTTT
V gene: TRBV5-1; clone size: -; D gene: -; J gene: TRBJ1-6; CDR3 protein: CASTRDNSPLHF; CDR3 DNA: TGCGCCAGTACCAGGGATAATTCACCCCTCCACTTT
V gene: TRBV20-1; clone size: few; D gene: -; J gene: TRBJ2-3; CDR3 protein: CSARGTIVDTQYF; CDR3 DNA: TGCAGTGCAAGGGGGACCATCGTTGATACGCAGTATTTT
V gene: TRBV19; clone size: -; D gene: -; J gene: TRBJ1-1; CDR3 protein: CASSILGVGLNTEAFF; CDR3 DNA: TGTGCCAGTAGTATCCTGGGAGTTGGTCTGAACACTGAAGCTTTCTTT
V gene: TRBV20-1; clone size: -; D gene: -; J gene: TRBJ1-5; CDR3 protein: CSARDQGWGQPQHF; CDR3 DNA: TGCAGTGCTAGAGACCAGGGGTGGGGTCAGCCCCAGCATTTT
V gene: TRBV24-1; clone size: few; D gene: TRBD2; J gene: TRBJ2-1; CDR3 protein: CATGSGTQTYNEQFF; CDR3 DNA: TGTGCCACCGGTAGCGGGACACAGACCTACAATGAGCAGTTCTTC
V gene: TRBV14; clone size: few; D gene: -; J gene: TRBJ2-3; CDR3 protein: CASSPSWSTDTQYF; CDR3 DNA: TGTGCCAGCAGCCCCAGCTGGTCCACAGATACGCAGTATTTT
V gene: TRBV5-1; clone size: few; D gene: TRBD2; J gene: TRBJ2-3; CDR3 protein: CASSLDGGGTGRQYF; CDR3 DNA: TGCGCCAGCAGCTTGGATGGCGGGGGAACAGGTAGGCAGTATTTT
V gene: TRBV7-9; clone size: -; D gene: -; J gene: TRBJ1-3; CDR3 protein: CASSSSRDVGNTIYF; CDR3 DNA: TGTGCCAGCAGCTCCTCCCGGGACGTCGGAAACACCATATATTTT
V gene: TRBV20-1; clone size: -; D gene: -; J gene: TRBJ2-5; CDR3 protein: CSATTPRGRERETQYF; CDR3 DNA: TGCAGTGCTACCACCCCCCGGGGAAGGGAGCGAGAGACCCAGTACTTC
V gene: TRBV5-1; clone size: many; D gene: -; J gene: TRBJ1-1; CDR3 protein: CASSLLSNTEAFF; CDR3 DNA: TGCGCCAGCAGCTTATTAAGTAACACTGAAGCTTTCTTT
V gene: TRBV3-1; clone size: many; D gene: -; J gene: TRBJ1-2; CDR3 protein: CASSQGQGSYGYTF; CDR3 DNA: TGTGCCAGCAGCCAAGGCCAGGGATCCTATGGCTACACCTTC
V gene: TRBV10-3; clone size: -; D gene: TRBD1; J gene: TRBJ2-7; CDR3 protein: CAISESSGQGLEQYF; CDR3 DNA: TGTGCCATCAGTGAGTCTTCTGGACAGGGTCTCGAGCAGTACTTC
V gene: TRBV29-1; clone size: -; D gene: TRBD1; J gene: TRBJ1-3; CDR3 protein: CSVEEWGQANSIYF; CDR3 DNA: TGCAGCGTTGAAGAGTGGGGACAGGCTAACAGCATATATTTT
V gene: TRBV20-1; clone size: many; D gene: TRBD1; J gene: TRBJ1-1; CDR3 protein: CSARDFQGGNTEAFF; CDR3 DNA: TGCAGTGCTAGAGACTTTCAGGGGGGGAACACTGAAGCTTTCTTT
V gene: TRBV14; clone size: -; D gene: -; J gene: TRBJ2-7; CDR3 protein: CASSQVTARSYEQYF; CDR3 DNA: TGTGCCAGCAGCCAAGTCACAGCCCGCTCCTACGAGCAGTACTTC
V gene: TRBV5-4; clone size: -; D gene: -; J gene: TRBJ2-3; CDR3 protein: CASSSGRDTQYF; CDR3 DNA: TGTGCCAGCAGCTCGGGCAGGGATACGCAGTATTTT
V gene: TRBV6-6; clone size: many; D gene: -; J gene: TRBJ1-2; CDR3 protein: CASKRGSLYGYTF; CDR3 DNA: TGTGCCAGCAAAAGGGGCAGCCTCTATGGCTACACCTTC
V gene: TRBV11-3; clone size: -; D gene: -; J gene: TRBJ1-5; CDR3 protein: CASSLNSGQPQHF; CDR3 DNA: TGTGCCAGCAGCTTAAATTCGGGTCAGCCCCAGCATTTT